The 18 T cell receptor beta chains listed next were all sequenced from one sample in a study of T cell changes during pregnancy in multiple sclerosis. Profiling relied on immunoSEQ multiplex PCR, and the TCRdb table lists in-frame clones only, not all of them. In the table there are tens of thousands of clones, 91% of which are singletons. This sample comprised peripheral blood, obtained after pregnancy. These receptors were obtained from a female donor in good health, enrolled as a control in a pregnancy study.

The rearrangement joins TRBV5-1 to TRBJ2-7, with D unresolved. CDR3 size: 16 residues. V lost 0 bases and J 4 bases, leaving 17 bases between the germline ends. Germline CDR1 is SGHRS and CDR2 is YFSETQ. The CDR3 reads CASSLDRRRRGYEQYF. The CDR3 nucleotides are TGCGCCAGCAGCTTGGACCGACGCCGACGAGGTTACGAGCAGTACTTC. The full variable domain, in which reference TRBV5-1 and TRBJ2-7 provide the parts outside the CDR3, is KAGVTQTPRYLIKTRGQQVTLSCSPISGHRSVSWYQQTPGQGLQFLFEYFSETQRNKGNFPGRFSGRQFSNSRSEMNVSTLELGDSALYLCASSLDRRRRGYEQYFGPGTRLTVT.

This chain joins TRBV29-1 and TRBJ2-1; D might be TRBD1 (5 bases). V dropped 4 bases and J dropped 2 bases, with 9 bases sitting between them. This CDR3 contains 13 residues. The germline V gene encodes CDR1 SQVTM and CDR2 ANQGSEA. CDR3 protein: CSVADTAYNEQFF. In nucleotides, the CDR3 is TGCAGCGTTGCGGACACAGCCTACAATGAGCAGTTCTTC.

This sequence joins TRBV4-2 and TRBJ2-3; 10 nucleotides align to TRBD2. The CDR3 is 16 residues long. Germline trimming cut 2 bases from V and 4 bases from J; bases unmatched to any gene: 6. Per the germline V gene, CDR1 is LGHNA and CDR2 is YNFKEQ. The CDR3 DNA is TGTGCCAGCAGCCAATTTAGCGGGGGGATGTCAGATACGCAGTATTTT. The encoded protein is CASSQFSGGMSDTQYF.

The CDR3 spells CAWSYRDNQPQHF. DNA for the CDR3: TGTGCCTGGAGTTACAGGGACAATCAGCCCCAGCATTTT. This chain connects TRBV30 to TRBJ1-5; D might be TRBD1 (6 bases). This CDR3 has 13 residues. The germline CDR1 and CDR2 sequences are GTSNPN and SVGIG (reference sequence). Trimming took off 2 bases at V and 3 bases at J, with 8 bases between the two ends.

The chain combines TRBV9 with TRBJ2-3, with D perhaps matching TRBD2 (6 bases). Trimming left V 0 bases short and J 4 bases short, with 18 bases between. The CDR3 spans 17 residues. Germline CDR1 and CDR2: SGDLS and YYNGEE. Written as DNA, the CDR3 is TGTGCCAGCAGCGTAGATGGGACTCCCACTTTCCCAGATACGCAGTATTTT. This gives the protein CASSVDGTPTFPDTQYF.

This clone was seen only a few times. The chain recombines TRBV30 with TRBJ1-1; no clear D gene. Germline assignment: CDR1 GTSNPN and CDR2 SVGIG (reference sequence). The CDR3 length is 12 residues. V lost 2 bases to trimming and J lost 5 bases, with 9 bases between them. The CDR3 DNA reads TGTGCCTGGAGTCCACGGGTGACTGAAGCTTTCTTT. Protein product: CAWSPRVTEAFF.

The chain carries TRBV4-3 and TRBJ2-7; D possibly corresponds to TRBD1 (6 bases). Germline CDR1 LGHNA, CDR2 YSLEER. V lost 0 bases to trimming and J lost 2 bases, with 11 bases between them. The CDR3 has 15 residues. CDR3 bases: TGCGCCAGCAGCCAAGATTGGGGGCCCGCCTACGAGCAGTACTTC. It is translated as CASSQDWGPAYEQYF.

The chain recombines TRBV19 with TRBJ1-1; 9 positions match TRBD1. Unmatched junction bases numbered 8, after V lost 1 base and J lost 8 bases. This CDR3 is 15 amino acids long. Germline CDR1 and CDR2: LNHDA and SQIVND (reference sequence). The CDR3 protein is CASSIGIRGQGEAFF. The DNA for the CDR3 is TGTGCCAGTAGTATAGGCATCCGGGGACAGGGCGAAGCTTTCTTT.

The chain recombines TRBV12-5 with TRBJ1-5, with D possibly matching TRBD1 (6 bases). Germline assignment: CDR1 LGHNT and CDR2 FRNRAP. The CDR3 runs to 20 residues. Trimming stripped 3 bases from V and 0 bases from J, with 24 bases between. CDR3 loop: CASGFSPGIGQHYSNQPQHF. DNA of the CDR3: TGTGCTAGTGGTTTTAGCCCCGGAATAGGACAGCACTATAGCAATCAGCCCCAGCATTTT. Drawing the rest from reference TRBV12-5 and TRBJ1-5, the complete variable domain is DARVTQTPRHKVTEMGQEVTMRCQPILGHNTVFWYRQTMMQGLELLAYFRNRAPLDDSGMPKDRFSAEMPDATLATLKIQPSEPRDSAVYFCASGFSPGIGQHYSNQPQHFGDGTRLSIL.

There are a few counts of this clone. The chain carries TRBV5-5 and TRBJ2-3; D uncertain. The CDR3 runs to 14 residues. V was trimmed by 0 bases and J by 8 bases, leaving 13 bases between them. Germline CDR1 and CDR2: SGHKS and YYEKEE (reference sequence). CDR3 nucleotides: TGTGCCAGCAGCTTGGGTGCCTCAGTTGGTACGCAGTATTTT. Amino acids: CASSLGASVGTQYF.

The J gene is TRBJ1-2, the V gene TRBV30; TRBD1 matches 7 bases. This CDR3 spans 15 amino acids. With 5 bases clipped from V and 4 bases from J, the junction kept 13 bases outside the gene matches. Germline-derived CDR1 and CDR2 are GTSNPN and SVGIG (reference sequence). The CDR3 sequence: CAWSPTGARRYGYTF. CDR3 coding DNA: TGTGCCTGGTCTCCCACAGGGGCACGACGCTATGGCTACACCTTC.

This rearrangement joins TRBV11-3 to TRBJ1-2; TRBD1 matches at 8 bases. The CDR3 is 19 amino acids. The J segment lost 5 bases and the V segment lost 0 bases, leaving 17 bases of the junction unmatched. Per the germline V gene, CDR1 is SGHNT and CDR2 is YENEEA. CDR3 protein: CASSLDSTPIPGQVYGYTF. DNA for the CDR3: TGTGCCAGCAGCTTAGATTCAACCCCGATACCGGGACAGGTTTATGGCTACACCTTC.

The chain has TRBV18 and TRBJ2-5; D possibly corresponds to TRBD2 (5 bases). This CDR3 contains 15 residues. With 3 bases removed from V and 4 bases from J, the gap between germline ends came to 15 bases. Germline lookup yields CDR1 KGHSH and CDR2 LQKENI. The CDR3 sequence: CASSPAGHKGETQYF. The CDR3 DNA follows: TGTGCCAGCTCACCGGCGGGTCATAAGGGAGAGACCCAGTACTTC.

The chain has TRBV11-2 and TRBJ2-1; unclear D gene. Trimming removed 1 base at V and 5 bases at J, with 9 bases between. The CDR3 has 14 residues. CDR1 and CDR2 from the germline V gene are SGHAT and FQNNGV. Here the CDR3 DNA reads TGTGCCAGCAGCTTAGGTGGTCCAGACAATGAGCAGTTCTTC. Its translation is CASSLGGPDNEQFF.

The chain employs TRBV6-1 and TRBJ1-1; 11 bases are shared with TRBD1. Germline CDR1 MNHNS, CDR2 SASEGT. CDR3 length: 15 amino acids. V shed 6 bases, J shed 4 bases, and the junction held 7 bases outside the gene matches. The CDR3 spells CASRKTGTGGTEAFF. DNA of the CDR3: TGTGCCAGCAGGAAAACCGGGACAGGGGGCACTGAAGCTTTCTTT.

Only one count was recorded for this clone. The chain recombines TRBV7-2 with TRBJ2-7, with D maybe TRBD1 (5 bases). Germline V gene sequence: CDR1 SGHTA, CDR2 FQGNSA. The CDR3 runs to 17 residues. Trimming removed 0 bases at V and 5 bases at J, with 20 bases between. CDR3 in amino acids: CASSLAVVGQVKDEQYF. The CDR3 bases are TGTGCCAGCAGCTTAGCGGTGGTGGGGCAGGTTAAAGACGAGCAGTACTTC.

This sequence joins TRBV7-2 and TRBJ1-1; D is perhaps TRBD1 (6 bases). The germline V gene has CDR1 SGHTA and CDR2 FQGNSA. Trimming removed 1 base at V and 3 bases at J, with 6 bases between. CDR3 length: 13 amino acids. The DNA of the CDR3 is TGTGCCAGCAGCTTAGACAGGGACACTGAAGCTTTCTTT. It yields the protein CASSLDRDTEAFF.

The V gene is TRBV6-1, the J gene TRBJ1-1; D remains unclear. The germline V and J ends were trimmed by 3 bases and 0 bases, with 14 bases remaining between them. Germline loops: CDR1 MNHNS, CDR2 SASEGT. The CDR3 loop spans 16 amino acids. The CDR3 protein is CASSDPLQQLNTEAFF. In DNA, the CDR3 is TGTGCCAGCAGTGATCCCCTACAGCAACTGAACACTGAAGCTTTCTTT.